This T cell receptor beta chain was observed in a study of cytomegalovirus exposure and HLA in healthy donors. Study in general: Tens of millions of unique TCRs, all from HLA-typed donors, were included in an early release of the data.

Remarks on this clone: What it binds is not known.

Healthy bone marrow donors formed the donor group. V lost 5 bases and J lost 2, with 18 bases in between. This CDR3 is built from 16 residues. Germline values: CDR1 SEHNR, CDR2 FQNEAQ (reference sequence). General study results and limits: One cluster of highly shared sequence variants probably arose as a sequencing artifact. The study had only CMV serostatus as immune exposure information.

This PCR relied on a set of 60 Vbeta primers and 13 Jbeta primers. Sequencing used immunoSEQ multiplex PCR; TCRdb keeps in-frame clones, though not all of them. The sample holds around 84,000 clones, over 75% seen once. This TCR derives from a man in his fifties in good health and CMV-seronegative. Input material: PBMCs. The chain carries TRBV7-9 and TRBJ2-5; perhaps TRBD2 as D (7 bases). The CDR3 DNA follows: TGTGCCAGCAGCAGGGGGTCGGGGGGCATACAAGAGACCCAGTACTTC. Protein product: CASSRGSGGIQETQYF.